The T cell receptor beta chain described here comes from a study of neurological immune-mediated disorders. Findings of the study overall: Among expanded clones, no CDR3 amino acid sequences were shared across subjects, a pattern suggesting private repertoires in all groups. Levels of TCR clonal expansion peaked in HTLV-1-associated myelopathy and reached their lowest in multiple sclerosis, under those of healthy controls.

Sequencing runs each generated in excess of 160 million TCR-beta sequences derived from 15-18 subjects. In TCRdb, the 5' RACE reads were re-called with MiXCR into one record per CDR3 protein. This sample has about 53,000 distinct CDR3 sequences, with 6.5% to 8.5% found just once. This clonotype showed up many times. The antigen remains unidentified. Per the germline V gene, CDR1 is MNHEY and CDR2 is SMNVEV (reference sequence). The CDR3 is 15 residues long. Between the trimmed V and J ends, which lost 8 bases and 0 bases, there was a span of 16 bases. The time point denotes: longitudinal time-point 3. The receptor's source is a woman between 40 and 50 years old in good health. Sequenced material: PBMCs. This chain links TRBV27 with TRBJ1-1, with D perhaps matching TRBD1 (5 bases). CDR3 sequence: CASQLGRNLNTEAFF. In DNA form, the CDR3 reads TGTGCCAGCCAATTGGGACGTAACTTGAACACTGAAGCTTTCTTT.